The 15 T cell receptor beta chains presented below share a single source sample, sequenced in a study of technical replicates of blood from a handful of donors. Using immunoSEQ multiplex PCR, the repertoire was profiled, and TCRdb retains in-frame clones only, with some absent. The sample yields about 100,000 clones, 95% seen once. The sequencing sample was made of T cells isolated from PBMCs. Receptor source: a human donor in good health.

As for this clone: Other nucleotide sequences in the sample specify the same CDR3. The rearrangement links TRBV6-5 to TRBJ1-2; no reliable D call. CDR1 is MNHEY and CDR2 is SVGAGI in the germline V gene. The V end was cut by 2 bases, the J end by 5 bases, with 6 bases between. This CDR3 contains 12 residues. The CDR3 region has the DNA TGTGCCAGCAGTTACCCGGGGTATGGCTACACCTTC. Residues: CASSYPGYGYTF.

V is TRBV7-9 and J is TRBJ2-7; the match to TRBD2 covers 8 bases. Per the germline V gene, CDR1 is SEHNR and CDR2 is FQNEAQ (reference sequence). V trimming: 3 bases; J trimming: 4 bases; junction bases outside the gene matches: 8. The CDR3 consists of 15 residues. CDR3 bases: TGTGCCAGCAGCTTTTCGAGCGGGAGAATTTACGAGCAGTACTTC. This gives the protein CASSFSSGRIYEQYF.

The chain recombines TRBV19 with TRBJ2-3; possibly TRBD2 for D (5 bases). This CDR3 contains 15 residues. V lost 4 bases and J lost 4, with 15 bases in between. CDR1 is LNHDA and CDR2 is SQIVND in the germline V gene (reference sequence). The CDR3 sequence: CASSRSPGNADTQYF. The CDR3 nucleotides read TGTGCCAGTAGTAGATCTCCGGGGAACGCAGATACGCAGTATTTT. The full variable domain, with the rest looked up from reference TRBV19 and TRBJ2-3, is DGGITQSPKYLFRKEGQNVTLSCEQNLNHDAMYWYRQDPGQGLRLIYYSQIVNDFQKGDIAEGYSVSREKKESFPLTVTSAQKNPTAFYLCASSRSPGNADTQYFGPGTRLTVL.

This clone was seen just once. The rearrangement links TRBV19 to TRBJ1-1; perhaps TRBD1 as D (6 bases). V lost 10 bases to trimming and J lost 7 bases, with 19 bases between them. This CDR3 has 13 residues. CDR1 LNHDA and CDR2 SQIVND come from the germline V gene (reference sequence). The CDR3 DNA reads as TGTGCCACCTACGGACAGATGAGGGATGAAGCTTTCTTT. This codes for CATYGQMRDEAFF.

The chain recombines TRBV5-4 with TRBJ2-1; 8 bases fit TRBD1. Germline V gives CDR1 SGHNT, CDR2 YYREEE (reference sequence). This CDR3 has 15 amino acids. Germline trimming cut 4 bases from V and 6 bases from J; bases unmatched to any gene: 9. CDR3 DNA sequence: TGTGCCAGCAGCCCAGGGACAGGTGGACTCAATGAGCAGTTCTTC. It codes for CASSPGTGGLNEQFF.

Here the CDR3 reads CASSHYQGFGTGELFF. CDR3 bases: TGCGCCAGCAGCCACTACCAGGGGTTCGGCACCGGGGAGCTGTTTTTT. The rearrangement links TRBV4-1 to TRBJ2-2; TRBD1 is a possible D gene (6 bases). The germline gives CDR1 MGHRA, CDR2 YSYEKL. V was trimmed by 3 bases and J by 4 bases, leaving 15 bases between them. The CDR3 contains 16 residues.

The J gene is TRBJ2-2, the V gene TRBV19; the match to TRBD2 covers 7 bases. After removal of 6 bases from V and 4 bases from J, the junction contained 8 bases not matched to a gene. Per germline, CDR1 LNHDA and CDR2 SQIVND (reference sequence). The CDR3 totals 15 residues. The CDR3 nucleotides are TGTGCCAGTAGGTACTTAGGACTAGGCACCGGGGAGCTGTTTTTT. Its translation: CASRYLGLGTGELFF.

The J gene is TRBJ2-1, the V gene TRBV30, with TRBD2 matching over 9 bases. V shed 0 bases and J 4 bases; nucleotides not matched to a gene: 4. The germline V gene encodes CDR1 GTSNPN and CDR2 SVGIG (reference sequence). This CDR3 spans 15 amino acids. The CDR3 DNA is TGTGCCTGGAGTGTAGGACTAGCGCCTTACAATGAGCAGTTCTTC. It yields the protein CAWSVGLAPYNEQFF.

The chain links TRBV7-9 to TRBJ2-1, with 13 nucleotides matching TRBD2. The germline gives CDR1 SEHNR, CDR2 FQNEAQ (reference sequence). Trimming took 4 bases from V and 8 from J; bases not matched to a gene: 8. The CDR3 is 16 amino acids. The CDR3 is CASSSGLAGNYDEQFF. As DNA, the CDR3 is TGTGCCAGCAGCTCGGGACTAGCGGGAAATTACGATGAGCAGTTCTTC.

The chain couples TRBV7-2 to TRBJ1-1; D perhaps matches TRBD1 (5 bases). This CDR3 has 13 residues. V lost 1 base and J 11 bases, leaving 14 bases between the germline ends. Germline V gives CDR1 SGHTA, CDR2 FQGNSA. CDR3 in DNA: TGTGCCAGCAGCTTAGAGCAGGGTGTACGGGCTTTCTTT. It is translated as CASSLEQGVRAFF.

This chain links TRBV5-6 with TRBJ2-1; 10 bases line up with TRBD2. The germline V gene has CDR1 SGHDT and CDR2 YYEEEE. The CDR3 is 15 amino acids. V lost 1 base, J lost 8 bases, and 6 bases stayed unmatched. CDR3 sequence reads: CASSLSSGRRYEQFF. In nucleotides, the CDR3 is TGTGCCAGCAGCTTGTCTAGCGGGAGACGCTATGAGCAGTTCTTC. Together with reference TRBV5-6 and TRBJ2-1, the CDR3 gives the full variable domain: DAGVTQSPTHLIKTRGQQVTLRCSPKSGHDTVSWYQQALGQGPQFIFQYYEEEERQRGNFPDRFSGHQFPNYSSELNVNALLLGDSALYLCASSLSSGRRYEQFFGPGTRLTVL.

The chain joins TRBV9 to TRBJ1-2, with a weak D call TRBD1 (5 bases). CDR1 and CDR2 from the germline V gene are SGDLS and YYNGEE. Trimming removed 0 bases at V and 4 bases at J, with 10 bases between. The CDR3 covers 14 residues. In DNA form, the CDR3 reads TGTGCCAGCAGCGTAGCTTTCGGGGGCTATGGCTACACCTTC. Its protein is CASSVAFGGYGYTF. Drawing the rest from reference TRBV9 and TRBJ1-2, the complete variable domain is DSGVTQTPKHLITATGQRVTLRCSPRSGDLSVYWYQQSLDQGLQFLIQYYNGEERAKGNILERFSAQQFPDLHSELNLSSLELGDSALYFCASSVAFGGYGYTFGSGTRLTVV.

The J gene is TRBJ1-2, the V gene TRBV7-9, with 7 positions matching TRBD1. Germline values: CDR1 SEHNR, CDR2 FQNEAQ (reference sequence). The CDR3 has 19 amino acids. With 4 bases clipped from V and 4 bases from J, the junction kept 21 bases outside the gene matches. CDR3 bases: TGTGCCAGCAGCTCCGAGGGGGCGATCCGGACTCCCCAAGGCTATGGCTACACCTTC. It specifies CASSSEGAIRTPQGYGYTF.

The chain employs TRBV18 and TRBJ2-3, with D possibly TRBD2 on 5 matching bases. The CDR3 loop spans 11 amino acids. Trimming took 3 bases from V and 8 from J, leaving 6 bases between them. Looked up from germline, CDR1 is KGHSH and CDR2 is LQKENI. CDR3 bases: TGTGCCAGCTCACCTGGAGGTACGCAGTATTTT. This codes for CASSPGGTQYF.

The rearrangement joins TRBV15 to TRBJ1-1, with D tentatively TRBD1 (5 bases). This CDR3 contains 14 residues. CDR1 LNHNV and CDR2 YYDKDF come from the germline V gene (reference sequence). V lost 2 bases and J lost 2, with 9 bases in between. The chain's CDR3 is CATSRHTGNTEAFF. The DNA for the CDR3 is TGTGCCACCAGCAGACATACAGGCAACACTGAAGCTTTCTTT.